This entry lists 20 T cell receptor beta chains sequenced from one sample in a study of T cell clusters in autoimmune cytopenias. TRB was amplified from 250 ng of peripheral blood genomic DNA per sample. TRB rearrangements were amplified by touch-down multiplex PCR with mixed TRB-A/B primers. TCRdb re-called the multiplex PCR reads and catalogs CDR3 proteins one per entry, DNA excluded. This sample's table reports approximately 11,000 distinct CDR3 sequences. These data are also associated with another study on T cell repertoires in aging, cancer and after chemotherapy.

Input material: peripheral blood. The receptors stem from a human donor in good health.

The chain uses TRBV11-3 and TRBJ2-7; the TCRdb call, TRBD1, lacks DNA for checking. CDR3 size: 16 residues. Germline loops: CDR1 SGHNT, CDR2 YENEEA. The CDR3 spells CASSLSGPYSSYEQYF.

This chain links TRBV6-6 with TRBJ2-2; TCRdb outputs TRBD1, but without DNA this stays unchecked. CDR3 length equals 17 residues. Germline V gives CDR1 MNHNY, CDR2 SVGAGI (reference sequence). The CDR3 loop is CASSYSNPGDVTGELFF.

This clonotype is called medium-sized (0.01 to 0.1%) based on its frequency. V and J are TRBV19 and TRBJ2-2; as DNA is missing, the TRBD1 call by TCRdb cannot be tested. This CDR3 has 15 amino acids. Germline-derived CDR1 and CDR2 are LNHDA and SQIVND (reference sequence). CDR3 sequence reads: CASRTGTGDIGELFF. Drawing the rest from reference TRBV19 and TRBJ2-2, the complete variable domain is DGGITQSPKYLFRKEGQNVTLSCEQNLNHDAMYWYRQDPGQGLRLIYYSQIVNDFQKGDIAEGYSVSREKKESFPLTVTSAQKNPTAFYLCASRTGTGDIGELFFGEGSRLTVL.

The chain joins TRBV15 to TRBJ2-7; without DNA, the TCRdb call of TRBD1 cannot be checked. The CDR3 consists of 13 residues. From germline, CDR1 is LNHNV and CDR2 YYDKDF (reference sequence). CDR3 amino acids: CATSRARVHEQYF.

The chain uses TRBV6-2 or TRBV6-3 and TRBJ1-1; there is no DNA to check the TCRdb D call of TRBD1. Germline assignment: CDR1 MNHEY and CDR2 SVGEGT. CDR3 length: 16 residues. This chain's CDR3 is CASTRQGDNVNTEAFF.

V gene TRBV5-4 combines with J gene TRBJ2-5; TCRdb indicates TRBD1, and absent DNA this call remains unverified. CDR3 length equals 15 residues. Germline V lookup: CDR1 SGHNT, CDR2 YYREEE (reference sequence). This chain's CDR3 is CASGLGQSYQETQYF.

Its frequency marks this clonotype as medium-sized. The CDR3 sequence: CSVVITGSYEQYF. The rearrangement joins TRBV29-1 to TRBJ2-7; lacking DNA, the TRBD1 call made by TCRdb goes unchecked. CDR1 is SQVTM, CDR2 ANQGSEA, per germline. CDR3 size: 13 residues.

The chain uses TRBV15 and TRBJ2-1; TCRdb designates TRBD1, a call that cannot be tested without DNA. Germline V lookup: CDR1 LNHNV, CDR2 YYDKDF (reference sequence). The CDR3 totals 15 residues. The CDR3 is CATEGERASYNEQFF.

V usage is TRBV24-1 and J usage is TRBJ2-5; TCRdb reports TRBD2, a call that lacks DNA to check it against. This CDR3 spans 15 amino acids. The germline CDR1 and CDR2 sequences are KGHDR and SFDVKD. The CDR3 spells CATSDQRGGQETQYF.

This chain joins TRBV11-3 and TRBJ2-7; the TRBD1 assignment by TCRdb is unverifiable without DNA. The CDR3 runs to 14 residues. CDR1 and CDR2 (germline): SGHNT, YENEEA. This CDR3 reads CASSRGQSSYEQYF.

This chain joins TRBV6-5 and TRBJ2-3; without DNA, the TCRdb call of TRBD2 cannot be checked. Per germline, CDR1 MNHEY and CDR2 SVGAGI. The CDR3 totals 15 residues. This CDR3 is CASSYSGGDGDTQYF.

CDR3: CASLTGLAAGTQYF. The chain is built from TRBV6-1 and TRBJ2-5; TCRdb picks TRBD2, but there is no DNA to check that call. The CDR3 sequence is 14 residues long. The germline V gene has CDR1 MNHNS and CDR2 SASEGT.

CDR3 protein: CASSLMGNQPQHF. V is TRBV5-5 and J is TRBJ1-5. This CDR3 has 13 amino acids. Germline V gives CDR1 SGHKS, CDR2 YYEKEE (reference sequence).

The chain uses TRBV6-2 or TRBV6-3 and TRBJ1-1. From germline, CDR1 is MNHEY and CDR2 SVGEGT. The CDR3 is 12 residues long. CDR3 loop: CASSYSRTEAFF.

The genes are TRBV30 and TRBJ2-2; TCRdb proposes TRBD1, but this gene call is untestable without DNA. The germline gives CDR1 GTSNPN, CDR2 SVGIG (reference sequence). The CDR3 length is 15 residues. This CDR3 reads CAWSWDSPNTGELFF. Full variable domain (remainder filled in from reference TRBV30 and TRBJ2-2): SQTIHQWPATLVQPVGSPLSLECTVEGTSNPNLYWYRQAAGRGLQLLFYSVGIGQISSEVPQNLSASRPQDRQFILSSKKLLLSDSGFYLCAWSWDSPNTGELFFGEGSRLTVL.

In terms of frequency, this clonotype is medium-sized. V is TRBV11-3 and J is TRBJ2-3; TCRdb outputs TRBD1, but without DNA this stays unchecked. Germline CDR1 SGHNT, CDR2 YENEEA. The CDR3 runs to 14 residues. CDR3 region: CASSPTGTTDTQYF.

This chain joins TRBV5-5 and TRBJ1-1. This CDR3 spans 14 amino acids. Looked up from germline, CDR1 is SGHKS and CDR2 is YYEKEE (reference sequence). CDR3 sequence: CASSLVAGVTEAFF.

The chain is built from TRBV19 and TRBJ1-1; the TCRdb call, TRBD1, lacks DNA for checking. The length of the CDR3 is 14 residues. Germline V gene data show CDR1 as LNHDA and CDR2 as SQIVND (reference sequence). The CDR3 reads CASSLDSLNTEAFF. Combining the CDR3 with reference TRBV19 and TRBJ1-1 gives the whole variable domain DGGITQSPKYLFRKEGQNVTLSCEQNLNHDAMYWYRQDPGQGLRLIYYSQIVNDFQKGDIAEGYSVSREKKESFPLTVTSAQKNPTAFYLCASSLDSLNTEAFFGQGTRLTVV.

By frequency, this clonotype registers medium-sized. CDR3: CASSEGGVTEQYF. The rearrangement uses TRBV11-3 and TRBJ2-7; checking the TCRdb D call of TRBD1 is not possible without DNA. The length of the CDR3 is 13 residues. The V gene's germline CDR1 is SGHNT and CDR2 YENEEA.

The genes are TRBV7-6 and TRBJ2-1; TCRdb reports TRBD2, a call that lacks DNA to check it against. The CDR3 is made up of 16 amino acids. CDR1 is SGHVS, CDR2 FNYEAQ, per germline. The CDR3 region is CASSFFSGGIYNEQFF.